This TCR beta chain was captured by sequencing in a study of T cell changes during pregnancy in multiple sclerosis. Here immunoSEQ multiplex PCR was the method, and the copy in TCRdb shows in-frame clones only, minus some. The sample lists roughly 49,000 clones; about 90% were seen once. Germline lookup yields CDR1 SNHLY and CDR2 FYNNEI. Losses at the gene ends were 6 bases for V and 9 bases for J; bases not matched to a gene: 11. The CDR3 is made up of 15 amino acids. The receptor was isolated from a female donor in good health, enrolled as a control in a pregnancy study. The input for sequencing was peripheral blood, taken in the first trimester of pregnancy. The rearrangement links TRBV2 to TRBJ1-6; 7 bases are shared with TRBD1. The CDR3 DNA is TGTGCCAGCAGCACCATCGGGACAGAGGGTTCACCCCTCCACTTT. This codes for CASSTIGTEGSPLHF.